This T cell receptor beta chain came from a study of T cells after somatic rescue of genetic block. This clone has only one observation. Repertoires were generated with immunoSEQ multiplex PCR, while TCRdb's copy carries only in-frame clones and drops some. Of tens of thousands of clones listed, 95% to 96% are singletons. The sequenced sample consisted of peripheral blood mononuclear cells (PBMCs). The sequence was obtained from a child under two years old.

The CDR3 DNA reads TGTGCCAGTAGTCCCTCGGACTTCACCGGGGAGCTGTTTTTT. This translates into CASSPSDFTGELFF. This chain connects TRBV19 to TRBJ2-2; TRBD2 is a possible D gene (5 bases). The germline gives CDR1 LNHDA, CDR2 SQIVND (reference sequence). The CDR3 sequence is 14 residues long. V was shortened by 5 bases and J by 4 bases, with 11 bases between the two germline ends.